The TCR beta chain under discussion was sequenced for a study of tumour-infiltrating T cells in Burkitt lymphoma. The overall study: Repertoire clonality predicted overall and progression-free survival.

Trimming removed 5 bases at V and 0 bases at J, with 14 bases between. Per the germline V gene, CDR1 is SGHTA and CDR2 is FQGNSA. CDR3 length equals 16 residues. The assay was immunoSEQ multiplex PCR, and TCRdb's table has in-frame clones only and misses some. Of under 2,000 clones detected, approximately 70% appear once; the ten largest clones hold about 39%. This TCR was recovered from a human donor with diffuse large B-cell lymphoma. J is TRBJ2-1 and V is TRBV7-2; D possibly corresponds to TRBD2 (5 bases). The specimen was tumor tissue. CDR3 amino acids: CASSGLGRASYNEQFF. CDR3 in DNA: TGTGCCAGCAGCGGATTAGGGAGAGCCTCCTACAATGAGCAGTTCTTC.